A selection of T cell receptor beta chains follows, all from one sample in a study of blood T cell repertoires in COVID-19. TCRdb's copy holds only in-frame clones and misses some; the assay was immunoSEQ multiplex PCR. The sample lists 400,000 to 500,000 clones, roughly 90% occurring once. The sample was PBMCs or T cells enriched from blood (not recorded which). These receptors were collected from a woman under 30 who had been exposed to COVID-19. Both conserved end residues are part of each CDR3. D genes are given only for firm matches. Rows may omit the clone size; those that give it use once, few, many or a size class.

d_gene: NA
v_gene: TRBV7-2
j_gene: TRBJ1-1
len: 14
abundance: NA
CDR3aa: CASSHRVEGTEAFF
CDR3nt: TGTGCCAGCAGCCACAGGGTTGAGGGCACTGAAGCTTTCTTT

d_gene: TRBD2
v_gene: TRBV10-3
j_gene: TRBJ2-1
len: 15
abundance: NA
CDR3aa: CAISSGTRSYNEQFF
CDR3nt: TGTGCCATCAGTTCCGGGACTAGGAGCTACAATGAGCAGTTCTTC

d_gene: TRBD1
v_gene: TRBV5-1
j_gene: TRBJ1-1
len: 15
abundance: NA
CDR3aa: CASSPQGQPNTEAFF
CDR3nt: TGCGCCAGCAGCCCCCAGGGACAGCCGAACACTGAAGCTTTCTTT

d_gene: TRBD1
v_gene: TRBV6-5
j_gene: TRBJ2-7
len: 15
abundance: NA
CDR3aa: CASSYYTGGSSEQYF
CDR3nt: TGTGCCAGCAGTTACTATACAGGGGGCTCCTCCGAGCAGTACTTC

d_gene: NA
v_gene: TRBV6-5
j_gene: TRBJ1-5
len: 14
abundance: NA
CDR3aa: CASLTDNSNQPQHF
CDR3nt: TGTGCCAGCCTGACAGATAATAGCAATCAGCCCCAGCATTTT

d_gene: NA
v_gene: TRBV7-6
j_gene: TRBJ1-5
len: 13
abundance: NA
CDR3aa: CASGTASNQPQHF
CDR3nt: TGTGCCAGTGGGACTGCTAGCAATCAGCCCCAGCATTTT

d_gene: TRBD1
v_gene: TRBV5-5
j_gene: TRBJ2-1
len: 16
abundance: NA
CDR3aa: CASSLAGTGLYNEQFF
CDR3nt: TGTGCCAGCAGCTTGGCCGGGACAGGCCTCTACAATGAGCAGTTCTTC

d_gene: NA
v_gene: TRBV11-2
j_gene: TRBJ2-7
len: 15
abundance: once
CDR3aa: CASSFGQGSSYEQYF
CDR3nt: TGTGCCAGCAGCTTCGGTCAGGGCTCTAGCTACGAGCAGTACTTC

d_gene: NA
v_gene: TRBV7-2
j_gene: TRBJ2-2
len: 14
abundance: NA
CDR3aa: CASSLERVTGELFF
CDR3nt: TGTGCCAGCAGCTTAGAGCGGGTCACCGGGGAGCTGTTTTTT

d_gene: NA
v_gene: TRBV2
j_gene: TRBJ1-2
len: 16
abundance: NA
CDR3aa: CASREPGPGYYDGYTF
CDR3nt: TGTGCCAGCAGGGAACCTGGGCCGGGGTACTATGATGGCTACACCTTC

d_gene: TRBD1
v_gene: TRBV19
j_gene: TRBJ1-6
len: 15
abundance: once
CDR3aa: CASGTGVLLNSPLHF
CDR3nt: TGTGCCAGTGGGACAGGCGTCCTACTAAATTCACCCCTCCACTTT

d_gene: TRBD1
v_gene: TRBV11-2
j_gene: TRBJ1-2
len: 15
abundance: NA
CDR3aa: CASSLAGRGIYGYTF
CDR3nt: TGTGCCAGCAGCTTGGCGGGCAGGGGGATATATGGCTACACCTTC

d_gene: TRBD2
v_gene: TRBV27
j_gene: TRBJ2-7
len: 14
abundance: NA
CDR3aa: CASSLVAGGWEQYF
CDR3nt: TGTGCCAGCAGTTTAGTAGCGGGGGGCTGGGAGCAGTACTTC

d_gene: NA
v_gene: TRBV9
j_gene: TRBJ1-4
len: 14
abundance: NA
CDR3aa: CASSEGFPNEKLFF
CDR3nt: TGTGCCAGCAGCGAGGGGTTTCCTAATGAAAAACTGTTTTTT

d_gene: TRBD2
v_gene: TRBV19
j_gene: TRBJ2-1
len: 16
abundance: NA
CDR3aa: CASSIISGNTYNEQFF
CDR3nt: TGTGCCAGTAGTATAATTAGCGGGAACACCTACAATGAGCAGTTCTTC

d_gene: NA
v_gene: TRBV13
j_gene: TRBJ1-2
len: 15
abundance: NA
CDR3aa: CASSLGPGGAEGYTF
CDR3nt: TGTGCCAGCAGCTTAGGCCCAGGAGGGGCGGAAGGCTACACCTTC

d_gene: TRBD1
v_gene: TRBV28
j_gene: TRBJ2-7
len: 11
abundance: NA
CDR3aa: CTTGVKGEQYF
CDR3nt: TGCACTACAGGGGTAAAGGGCGAGCAGTACTTC

d_gene: NA
v_gene: TRBV4-2
j_gene: TRBJ2-2
len: 15
abundance: NA
CDR3aa: CASSQGQEVTGELFF
CDR3nt: TGTGCCAGCAGCCAAGGACAGGAGGTTACCGGGGAGCTGTTTTTT

d_gene: NA
v_gene: TRBV19
j_gene: TRBJ2-4
len: 15
abundance: NA
CDR3aa: CASSNPTEPKNIQYF
CDR3nt: TGTGCCAGTAGCAACCCGACAGAGCCCAAAAACATTCAGTACTTC

d_gene: TRBD1
v_gene: TRBV28
j_gene: TRBJ1-4
len: 14
abundance: once
CDR3aa: CASRGDRAAEKLFF
CDR3nt: TGTGCCAGCAGGGGGGACAGGGCGGCTGAAAAACTGTTTTTT

d_gene: TRBD2
v_gene: TRBV4-2
j_gene: TRBJ2-5
len: 18
abundance: NA
CDR3aa: CASSLTLVGLAGEETQYF
CDR3nt: TGTGCCAGCAGCCTGACTCTCGTGGGACTAGCGGGAGAAGAGACCCAGTACTTC

d_gene: TRBD1
v_gene: TRBV7-2
j_gene: TRBJ2-7
len: 13
abundance: NA
CDR3aa: CASSLGRGYEQYF
CDR3nt: TGTGCCAGCAGCTTGGGCAGGGGGTACGAGCAGTACTTC

d_gene: TRBD1
v_gene: TRBV28
j_gene: TRBJ2-7
len: 15
abundance: NA
CDR3aa: CASSLGWTGGYEQYF
CDR3nt: TGTGCCAGCAGTTTGGGCTGGACAGGGGGCTACGAGCAGTACTTC

d_gene: TRBD1
v_gene: TRBV28
j_gene: TRBJ1-5
len: 15
abundance: few
CDR3aa: CASSLTGGYNQPQHF
CDR3nt: TGTGCCAGCAGTTTAACAGGGGGCTACAATCAGCCCCAGCATTTT

d_gene: NA
v_gene: TRBV5-1
j_gene: TRBJ2-7
len: 14
abundance: once
CDR3aa: CASSLNPSSYEQYF
CDR3nt: TGCGCCAGCAGCCTTAATCCTAGCTCCTACGAGCAGTACTTC

d_gene: NA
v_gene: TRBV7-8
j_gene: TRBJ1-3
len: 14
abundance: NA
CDR3aa: CASQTGGSGNTIYF
CDR3nt: TGTGCCAGTCAGACTGGAGGGTCTGGAAACACCATATATTTT

d_gene: NA
v_gene: TRBV20-1
j_gene: TRBJ2-1
len: 11
abundance: NA
CDR3aa: CSAPVGNEQFF
CDR3nt: TGCAGTGCTCCGGTCGGCAATGAGCAGTTCTTC

d_gene: NA
v_gene: TRBV15
j_gene: TRBJ2-1
len: 15
abundance: NA
CDR3aa: CATSRDLANYNEQFF
CDR3nt: TGTGCCACCAGCAGAGATCTAGCGAACTACAATGAGCAGTTCTTC

d_gene: TRBD1
v_gene: TRBV19
j_gene: TRBJ2-3
len: 14
abundance: NA
CDR3aa: CASSMDRGTDTQYF
CDR3nt: TGTGCCAGTAGTATGGACAGGGGCACAGATACGCAGTATTTT